The entry that follows covers one TCR beta chain sequence. Germline values: CDR1 SGDLS, CDR2 YYNGEE. Trimming pared 0 bases from V and 3 bases from J, leaving 9 bases between. This CDR3 spans 14 amino acids. This specimen belongs to a study of blood T cell repertoires in COVID-19. The repertoire was sequenced with immunoSEQ multiplex PCR; TCRdb's copy has only in-frame clones and lacks some. The repertoire holds 120,000 to 150,000 clones, with 65% to 85% as singletons. The J gene is TRBJ1-1, the V gene TRBV9; D remains ambiguous. Material for sequencing was peripheral blood. This TCR derives from a human donor in a cohort sampled during active COVID-19. The CDR3 sequence is CASSVGGFDTEAFF. The DNA of the CDR3 is TGTGCCAGCAGCGTAGGCGGCTTCGACACTGAAGCTTTCTTT.